The clone carrying this TCR beta chain has only a few counts. Its antigen is undetermined. The data originate from a study of T cells after yellow fever vaccination. A 5'RACE template-switching step, the method used to make TCR cDNA, added a universal primer site and UMIs. A single record per CDR3 protein comes from TCRdb applying MiXCR to the 5' RACE reads. The sample has under 200,000 distinct CDR3 sequences, approximately 6.8% seen once. Study results and limitations: Once the booster was given, most primary-vaccination clones reappeared, at about 96% for CD4 and 88% for CD8. Repertoires sorted by FACS could include abundant clonotypes that are contaminants from the bulk population.

This CDR3 is 14 amino acids long. V lost 5 bases and J lost 6, with 16 bases in between. CDR1 is SGHVS, CDR2 FQNEAQ, per germline. This specimen was CD4+ T cells sorted from PBMCs, taken roughly 5 days after the first yellow fever vaccination. The clonotype comes from a man aged 18 to 29 who received the YFV17D yellow fever vaccine. The chain uses TRBV7-8 and TRBJ1-2; D remains unclear. The CDR3 DNA is TGTGCCAGCAGCCCCAAGTGGGAGACAAATGGCTACACCTTC. Encoded protein: CASSPKWETNGYTF.